This paragraph reports one T cell receptor beta chain. This entry is derived from a study of T cell changes during pregnancy in multiple sclerosis. TCRdb's table, derived via immunoSEQ multiplex PCR, lists solely in-frame clones and lacks some. Of 55,000 to 80,000 clones in the sample, almost 90% were seen once. The sequence derives from a female donor in good health, enrolled as a control in a pregnancy study. The sample here was peripheral blood, taken after pregnancy.

Written as DNA, the CDR3 is TGTGCCAGCCGGACTAGCGGTGCCTACGAGCAGTACTTC. It is translated as CASRTSGAYEQYF. The J gene is TRBJ2-7, the V gene TRBV28; TRBD2 agrees at 10 bases. CDR3 length: 13 amino acids. The J segment lost 2 bases and the V segment lost 8 bases, leaving 3 bases of the junction unmatched. CDR1 is MDHEN and CDR2 is SYDVKM in the germline V gene.